This TCR beta chain is from a study of shared clonotypes between healthy human individuals. Study outcomes and limitations: Unshared clonotypes carried lower generation probabilities than those common to all four donors.

At deep level, the assay was performed. Researchers divided each subset's genomic DNA evenly across several immunoSEQ plates. Template for every sorted-subset replicate PCR totaled roughly 210 ng DNA, approximately 30,000 T cell genomes. Produced via immunoSEQ multiplex PCR; TCRdb's table is partial and in-frame only. The sample includes approximately 590,000 clones, over 95% of them seen just once. The CDR3 length is 14 residues. Trimming removed 5 bases from V and 1 base from J, with 10 bases in between. The germline gives CDR1 SGHVS, CDR2 FQNEAQ. Note on this clone: Its matching antigen is unknown.

As defined, naive CD8 cells were CD45RO-negative and positively selected for CCR7, with terminally differentiated effector memory CD45RA+ cells excluded. This clonotype originated in a woman aged 25-40 years in good health. The genes are TRBV7-8 and TRBJ2-3; D tentatively fits TRBD1 or TRBD2 (5 bases each). Source material: naive CD8+ T cells sorted from blood. CDR3 DNA: TGTGCCAGCAGCATCAGAGGGGGCACAGATACGCAGTATTTT. Amino acids: CASSIRGGTDTQYF.